The following is a TCR beta chain sequence with its context. Its matching antigen is unknown. From CD4+ cells came CD45RA+ naive and CD45RA-negative memory subsets. Some clones are missing from TCRdb's copy, which holds only in-frame ones; the method was immunoSEQ multiplex PCR. The sample yields around 340,000 clones, 70% to 75% seen once. This record comes from a study of shared clonotypes between healthy human individuals. For the study at large: CD4 naive and memory got three plates each, CD8 naive two, CD8 memory one. Broader study findings: A handful of donors showed sharing of 4.5% to 6% of naive CD4 clonotypes. Specimens sampled were limited to blood, with tissue repertoires likely differing.

This CDR3 has 13 residues. V was shortened by 4 bases and J by 5 bases, with 12 bases between the two germline ends. Germline V gene sequence: CDR1 MNHNS, CDR2 SASEGT. Material for sequencing was memory CD4+ T cells sorted from blood. This sample's subset: CD45RA-negative fraction. The receptor was derived from a man aged 30 to 39 in good health. The rearrangement links TRBV6-1 to TRBJ2-7; D perhaps matches TRBD2 (6 bases). The CDR3 nucleotides read TGTGCCAGCAGTGTAGCGAGGAGGGACGAGCAGTACTTC. Amino acids: CASSVARRDEQYF.